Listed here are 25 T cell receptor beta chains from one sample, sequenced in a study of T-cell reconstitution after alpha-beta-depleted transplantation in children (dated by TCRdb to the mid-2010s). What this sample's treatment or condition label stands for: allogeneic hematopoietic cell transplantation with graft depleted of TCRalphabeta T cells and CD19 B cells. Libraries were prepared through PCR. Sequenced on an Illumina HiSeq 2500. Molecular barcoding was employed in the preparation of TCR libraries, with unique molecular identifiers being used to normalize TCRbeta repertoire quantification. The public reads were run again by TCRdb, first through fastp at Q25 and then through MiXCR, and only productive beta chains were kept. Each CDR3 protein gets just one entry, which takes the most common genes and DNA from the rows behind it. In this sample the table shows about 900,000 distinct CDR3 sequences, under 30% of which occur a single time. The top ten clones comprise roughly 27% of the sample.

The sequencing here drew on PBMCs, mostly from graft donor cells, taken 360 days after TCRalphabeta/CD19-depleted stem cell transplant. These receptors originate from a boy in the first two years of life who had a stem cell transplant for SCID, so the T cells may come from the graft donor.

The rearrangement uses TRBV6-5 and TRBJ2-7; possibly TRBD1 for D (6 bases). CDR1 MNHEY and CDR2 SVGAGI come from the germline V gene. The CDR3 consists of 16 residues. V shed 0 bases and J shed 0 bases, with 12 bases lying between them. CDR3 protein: CASSYSAGVNSYEQYF. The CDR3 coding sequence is TGTGCCAGCAGTTACTCGGCAGGGGTTAACTCCTACGAGCAGTACTTC.

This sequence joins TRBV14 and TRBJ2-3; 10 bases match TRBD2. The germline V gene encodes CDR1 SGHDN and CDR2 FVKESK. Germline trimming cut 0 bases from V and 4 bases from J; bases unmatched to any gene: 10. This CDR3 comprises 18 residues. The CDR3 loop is CASSQDRPGLAHSDTQYF. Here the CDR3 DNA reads TGTGCCAGCAGCCAAGACCGTCCGGGACTAGCGCACTCAGATACGCAGTATTTT.

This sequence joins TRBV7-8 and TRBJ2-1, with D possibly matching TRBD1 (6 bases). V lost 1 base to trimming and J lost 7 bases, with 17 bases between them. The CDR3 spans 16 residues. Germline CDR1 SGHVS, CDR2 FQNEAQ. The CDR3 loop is CASSLVPGERGNEQFF. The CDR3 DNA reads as TGTGCCAGCAGCTTAGTGCCGGGTGAGAGGGGGAATGAGCAGTTCTTC.

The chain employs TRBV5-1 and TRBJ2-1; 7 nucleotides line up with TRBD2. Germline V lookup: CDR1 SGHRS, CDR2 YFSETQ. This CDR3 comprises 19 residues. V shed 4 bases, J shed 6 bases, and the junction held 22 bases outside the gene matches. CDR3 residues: CASSTLPPSGGSVFNEQFF. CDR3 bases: TGCGCCAGCAGCACCTTACCGCCCTCGGGGGGAAGCGTTTTCAATGAGCAGTTCTTC.

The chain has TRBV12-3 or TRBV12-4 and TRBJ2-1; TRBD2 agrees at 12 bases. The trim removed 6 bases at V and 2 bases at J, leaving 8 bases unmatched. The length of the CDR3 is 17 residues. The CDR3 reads CASSPKTSGGPYNEQFF. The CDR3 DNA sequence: TGTGCCAGCAGCCCAAAGACTAGCGGGGGACCCTACAATGAGCAGTTCTTC.

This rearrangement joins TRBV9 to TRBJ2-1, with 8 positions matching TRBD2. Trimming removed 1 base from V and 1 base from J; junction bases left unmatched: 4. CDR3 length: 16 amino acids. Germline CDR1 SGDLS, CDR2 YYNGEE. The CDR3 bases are TGTGCCAGCAGCGTATACGGGGGGGCATCCTACAATGAGCAGTTCTTC. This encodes CASSVYGGASYNEQFF.

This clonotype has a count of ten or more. For the CDR3, the DNA is TGCAGCGTTGAAGGCATCTACGAGCAGTACTTC. Residues: CSVEGIYEQYF. The chain recombines TRBV29-1 with TRBJ2-7, with D unresolved. Germline lookup yields CDR1 SQVTM and CDR2 ANQGSEA. This CDR3 is built from 11 residues. V lost 1 base and J lost 3, with 4 bases in between.

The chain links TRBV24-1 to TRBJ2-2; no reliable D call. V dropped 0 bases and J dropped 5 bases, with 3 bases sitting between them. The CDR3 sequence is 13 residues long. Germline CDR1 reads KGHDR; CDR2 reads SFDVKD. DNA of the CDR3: TGTGCCACCAGTGATTTGGCTACCGGGGAGCTGTTTTTT. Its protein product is CATSDLATGELFF.

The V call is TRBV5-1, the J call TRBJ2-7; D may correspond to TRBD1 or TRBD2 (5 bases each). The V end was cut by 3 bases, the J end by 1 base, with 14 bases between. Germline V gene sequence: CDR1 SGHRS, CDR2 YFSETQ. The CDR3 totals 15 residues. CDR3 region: CASSCLGGCSYEQYF. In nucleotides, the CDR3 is TGCGCCAGCAGCTGCCTTGGGGGTTGTTCCTACGAGCAGTACTTC.

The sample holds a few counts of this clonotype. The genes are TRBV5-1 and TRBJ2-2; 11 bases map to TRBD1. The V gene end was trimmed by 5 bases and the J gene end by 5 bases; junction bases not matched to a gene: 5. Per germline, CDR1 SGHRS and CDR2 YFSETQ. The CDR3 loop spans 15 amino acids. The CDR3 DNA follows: TGCGCCAGCAGTGGAGGGACAGGGGGGACCGGGGAGCTGTTTTTT. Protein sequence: CASSGGTGGTGELFF.

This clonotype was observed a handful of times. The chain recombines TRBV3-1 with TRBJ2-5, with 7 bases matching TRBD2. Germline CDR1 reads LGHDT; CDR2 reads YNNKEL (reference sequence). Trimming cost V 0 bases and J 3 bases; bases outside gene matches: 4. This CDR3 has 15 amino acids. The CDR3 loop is CASSQDPAGEETQYF. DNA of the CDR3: TGTGCCAGCAGCCAAGATCCGGCGGGGGAAGAGACCCAGTACTTC.

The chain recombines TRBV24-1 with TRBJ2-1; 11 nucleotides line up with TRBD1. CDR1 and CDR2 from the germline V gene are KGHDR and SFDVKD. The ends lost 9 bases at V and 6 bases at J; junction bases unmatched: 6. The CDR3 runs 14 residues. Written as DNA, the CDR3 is TGTGCCACCTCTACCGGGACAGGGGGCAATGAGCAGTTCTTC. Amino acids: CATSTGTGGNEQFF.

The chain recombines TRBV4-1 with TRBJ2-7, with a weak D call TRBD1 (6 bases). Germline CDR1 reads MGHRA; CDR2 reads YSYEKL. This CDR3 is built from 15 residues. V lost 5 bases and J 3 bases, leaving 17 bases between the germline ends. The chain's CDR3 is CASSIIPGQSYEQYF. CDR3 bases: TGCGCCAGCAGCATCATTCCCGGACAGAGCTACGAGCAGTACTTC.

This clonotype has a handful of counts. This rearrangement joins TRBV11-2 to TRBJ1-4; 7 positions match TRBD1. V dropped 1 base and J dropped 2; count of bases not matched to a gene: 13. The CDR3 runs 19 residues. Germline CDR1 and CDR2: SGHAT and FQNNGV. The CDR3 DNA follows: TGTGCCAGCAGCTTAGTAGGGGGAGCTCCGGGACAGACTAATGAAAAACTGTTTTTT. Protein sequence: CASSLVGGAPGQTNEKLFF.

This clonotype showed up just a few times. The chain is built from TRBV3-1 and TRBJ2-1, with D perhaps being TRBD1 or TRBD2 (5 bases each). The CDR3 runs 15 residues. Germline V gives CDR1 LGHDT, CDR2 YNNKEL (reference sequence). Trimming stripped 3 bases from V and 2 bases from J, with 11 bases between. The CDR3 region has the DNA TGTGCCAGCAGCCAGTTACGGGGCCCCTACAATGAGCAGTTCTTC. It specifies CASSQLRGPYNEQFF.

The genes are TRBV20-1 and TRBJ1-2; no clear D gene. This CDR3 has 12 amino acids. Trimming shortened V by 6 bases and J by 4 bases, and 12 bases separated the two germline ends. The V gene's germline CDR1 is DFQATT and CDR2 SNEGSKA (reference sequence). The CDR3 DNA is TGCAGTGCCGCGGGTAGCAGCTATGGCTACACCTTC. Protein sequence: CSAAGSSYGYTF.

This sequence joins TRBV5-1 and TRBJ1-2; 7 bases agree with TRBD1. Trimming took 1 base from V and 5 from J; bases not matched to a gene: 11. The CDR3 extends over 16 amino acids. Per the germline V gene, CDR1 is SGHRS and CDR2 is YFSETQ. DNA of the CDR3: TGCGCCAGCAGCTTGCGGACAGGAGTAATCCCTTATGGCTACACCTTC. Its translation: CASSLRTGVIPYGYTF.

This CDR3 is CASSPQRGSSYEQYF. The CDR3 DNA is TGTGCCAGCAGCCCCCAGCGGGGGTCCTCCTACGAGCAGTACTTC. V usage is TRBV7-2 and J usage is TRBJ2-7; 8 positions agree with TRBD2. CDR1 is SGHTA, CDR2 FQGNSA, per germline. This CDR3 contains 15 residues. The junction had 6 bases not matched to a gene; V was cut back by 5 bases and J by 0 bases.

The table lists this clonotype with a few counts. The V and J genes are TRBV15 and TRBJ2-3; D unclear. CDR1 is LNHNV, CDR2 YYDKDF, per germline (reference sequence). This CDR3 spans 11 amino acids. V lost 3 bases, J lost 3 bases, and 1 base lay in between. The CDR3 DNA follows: TGTGCCACCAGCAGGACAGATACGCAGTATTTT. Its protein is CATSRTDTQYF.

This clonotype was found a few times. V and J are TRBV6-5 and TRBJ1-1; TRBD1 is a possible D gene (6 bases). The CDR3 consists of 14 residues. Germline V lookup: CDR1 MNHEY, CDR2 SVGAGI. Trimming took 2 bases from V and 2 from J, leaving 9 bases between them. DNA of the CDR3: TGTGCCAGCAGTTACGCGGACAGAAACACTGAAGCTTTCTTT. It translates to CASSYADRNTEAFF.

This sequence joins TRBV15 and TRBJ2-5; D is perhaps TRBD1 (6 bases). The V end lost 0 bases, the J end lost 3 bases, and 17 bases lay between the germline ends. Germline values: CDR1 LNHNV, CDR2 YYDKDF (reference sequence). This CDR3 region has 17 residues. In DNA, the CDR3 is TGTGCCACCAGCAGAGATTGGGGACATACGGTAGAAGAGACCCAGTACTTC. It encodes CATSRDWGHTVEETQYF.

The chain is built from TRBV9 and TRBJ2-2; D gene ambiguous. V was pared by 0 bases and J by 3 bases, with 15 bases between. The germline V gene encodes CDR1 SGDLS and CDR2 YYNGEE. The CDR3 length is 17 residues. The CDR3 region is CASSVEPRSRYTGELFF. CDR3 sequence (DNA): TGTGCCAGCAGCGTAGAGCCCAGGAGTCGCTACACCGGGGAGCTGTTTTTT.

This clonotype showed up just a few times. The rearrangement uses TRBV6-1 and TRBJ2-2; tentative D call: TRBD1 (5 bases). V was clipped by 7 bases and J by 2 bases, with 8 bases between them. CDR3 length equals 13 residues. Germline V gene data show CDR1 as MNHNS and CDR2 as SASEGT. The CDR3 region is CASTRVNTGELFF. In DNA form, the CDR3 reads TGTGCCAGCACCAGGGTCAACACCGGGGAGCTGTTTTTT.

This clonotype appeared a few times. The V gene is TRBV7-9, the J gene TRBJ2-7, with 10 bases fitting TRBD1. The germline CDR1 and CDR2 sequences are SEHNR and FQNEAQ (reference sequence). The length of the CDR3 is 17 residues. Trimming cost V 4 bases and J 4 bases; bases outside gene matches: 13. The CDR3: CASSSWDSGTGAYEQYF. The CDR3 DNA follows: TGTGCCAGCAGCTCCTGGGACTCCGGGACAGGGGCGTACGAGCAGTACTTC.

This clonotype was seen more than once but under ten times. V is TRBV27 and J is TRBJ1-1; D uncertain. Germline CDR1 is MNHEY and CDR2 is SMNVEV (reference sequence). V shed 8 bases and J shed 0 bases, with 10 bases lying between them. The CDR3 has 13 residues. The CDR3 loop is CASARLMNTEAFF. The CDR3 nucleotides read TGTGCCAGCGCTAGACTCATGAACACTGAAGCTTTCTTT.